Shown below are 20 T cell receptor beta chains from a single sample sequenced in a study of human T cells and chemical hapten exposure. TCRdb re-derived calls from the RACE reads in MiXCR, one entry per CDR3 protein. This table holds some 38,000 distinct CDR3 sequences, 7.5% to 9% found once. Sample time point: pre-sensitization, week 0. Treatment: therapeutic diphenylcyclopropenone sensitization with weekly scalp DPC. Sequencing used whole blood, obtained in connection with sensitization to the hapten diphenylcyclopropenone (DPC). All receptors derive from a woman between 50 and 59 years old with alopecia areata. Some clones in this sample may be carry-over from other donors' samples.

The V gene is TRBV6-6, the J gene TRBJ2-7, with 7 bases aligning to TRBD2. The germline CDR1 and CDR2 sequences are MNHNY and SVGAGI (reference sequence). V trimming: 7 bases; J trimming: 2 bases; junction bases outside the gene matches: 11. The CDR3 length is 15 residues. The CDR3 DNA sequence: TGTGCCAGCAAGGCCCGAGGCGGGAGCGCCTACGAGCAGTACTTC. It encodes CASKARGGSAYEQYF.

This clonotype was seen many times. This chain connects TRBV28 to TRBJ2-7; D remains unclear. Looked up from germline, CDR1 is MDHEN and CDR2 is SYDVKM. This CDR3 is built from 12 residues. Deletions cut 3 bases from V and 7 bases from J, with 10 bases between. CDR3 region: CASSLRHEEQYF. The DNA of the CDR3 is TGTGCCAGCAGTTTGCGCCACGAGGAGCAGTACTTC.

As to this clonotype: This may come from a read error, since a much larger clone is one base off. The chain has TRBV2 and TRBJ2-1; D is unclear. Germline CDR1 reads SNHLY; CDR2 reads FYNNEI. CDR3 length equals 10 residues. The CDR3 protein is CVSSGNEQFF. CDR3 nucleotides: TGTGTCAGCAGTGGAAATGAGCAGTTCTTC.

Sample share makes this clonotype medium-sized. V usage is TRBV29-1 and J usage is TRBJ2-3; D might be TRBD1 (7 bases). Germline CDR1 reads SQVTM; CDR2 reads ANQGSEA. The CDR3 has 13 amino acids. V was cut by 3 bases and J by 3 bases, with 10 bases left in between. The CDR3 loop is CSVEPGGTDTQYF. In nucleotides, the CDR3 is TGCAGCGTTGAGCCAGGGGGGACAGATACGCAGTATTTT.

This clonotype was recorded at least ten times. The J gene is TRBJ2-7, the V gene TRBV6-5; a weak D match, TRBD1 (7 bases). V was clipped by 10 bases and J by 1 base, with 14 bases between them. The CDR3 loop spans 13 amino acids. Germline values: CDR1 MNHEY, CDR2 SVGAGI. This CDR3 reads CATFAGQSYEQYF. In DNA form, the CDR3 reads TGTGCCACCTTCGCGGGACAGTCCTACGAGCAGTACTTC.

The V and J genes are TRBV20-1 and TRBJ2-1; 7 bases are shared with TRBD2. CDR1 and CDR2 (germline): DFQATT, SNEGSKA (reference sequence). The CDR3 covers 11 residues. Trimming at V came to 3 bases and at J to 13 bases, leaving 6 bases not matched to a gene. This CDR3 is CSASASGLQFF. CDR3 bases: TGCAGTGCTAGCGCTAGCGGACTTCAGTTCTTC.

This clonotype was detected a few times. This chain links TRBV14 with TRBJ2-3, with D unclear. Germline lookup yields CDR1 SGHDN and CDR2 FVKESK. V was shortened by 4 bases and J by 8 bases, with 16 bases between the two germline ends. This CDR3 has 14 residues. CDR3 amino acids: CASSPLGPWGTQYF. In nucleotides, the CDR3 is TGTGCCAGCAGCCCCCTGGGTCCGTGGGGTACGCAGTATTTT.

This chain links TRBV15 with TRBJ2-5; the D call may be TRBD1 or TRBD2 (5 bases each). V lost 0 bases, J lost 4 bases, and 12 bases lay in between. CDR1 LNHNV and CDR2 YYDKDF come from the germline V gene (reference sequence). CDR3 length equals 15 residues. CDR3 amino acids: CATSRDGGTRETQYF. CDR3 coding DNA: TGTGCCACCAGCAGAGATGGGGGAACTAGAGAGACCCAGTACTTC.

The chain joins TRBV29-1 to TRBJ1-1; D gene uncertain. Germline CDR1 reads SQVTM; CDR2 reads ANQGSEA. V lost 6 bases and J 3 bases, leaving 8 bases between the germline ends. The CDR3 contains 11 residues. This CDR3 is CSVTRDTEAFF. The CDR3 bases are TGCAGCGTAACCCGGGACACTGAAGCTTTCTTT.

A few counts support this clonotype. The chain joins TRBV30 to TRBJ1-5; D unclear. V lost 3 bases to trimming and J lost 1 base, with 10 bases between them. This CDR3 has 14 amino acids. Germline assignment: CDR1 GTSNPN and CDR2 SVGIG (reference sequence). The CDR3 coding sequence is TGTGCCTGGAGGAAGGGCGGGAGCAATCAGCCCCAGCATTTT. This encodes CAWRKGGSNQPQHF.

In this sample, this clonotype turned up many times. CDR3 sequence reads: CASSLIGYEQYF. Written as DNA, the CDR3 is TGTGCCAGCAGCTTGATTGGCTACGAGCAGTACTTC. J is TRBJ2-7 and V is TRBV5-5; no firm D call. Trimming removed 1 base at V and 3 bases at J, with 5 bases between. CDR3 length equals 12 residues. Per germline, CDR1 SGHKS and CDR2 YYEKEE (reference sequence).

This clonotype has a handful of counts. The chain carries TRBV21-1 and TRBJ2-2; the table names TRBD2, a call not compared with the DNA. TRBV21-1 is a recognized pseudogene. CDR3 length equals 16 residues. The chain's CDR3 is CASSKGQRGNTGELFF. CDR3 nucleotide sequence: TGTGCCAGCAGCAAAGGCCAGCGGGGTAACACCGGGGAGCTGTTTTTT.

The table lists this clonotype with many counts. The chain links TRBV19 to TRBJ1-4, with D maybe TRBD1 (5 bases). This CDR3 has 14 amino acids. With 5 bases removed from V and 3 bases from J, the gap between germline ends came to 10 bases. From germline, CDR1 is LNHDA and CDR2 SQIVND (reference sequence). CDR3 DNA sequence: TGTGCCAGTAGTTGGGACCGGGCTAATGAAAAACTGTTTTTT. Translation gives CASSWDRANEKLFF.

This clonotype was counted at least ten times. One end of the junction varies from germline; a read error may be responsible. The V and J genes are TRBV6-2 or TRBV6-3 and TRBJ2-3, with TRBD2 identical over 10 bases. There are 17 residues in the CDR3. The germline CDR1 and CDR2 sequences are MNHEY and SVGEGT. CDR3 coding DNA: TGTGCCAGCAGACCCCTTGGACTAGCGGTAATCACAGATACTCAGTATTTT. It translates to CASRPLGLAVITDTQYF.

This clonotype was observed a handful of times. The V gene is TRBV20-1, the J gene TRBJ2-3, with unresolved D. This CDR3 region has 14 residues. Trimming shortened V by 6 bases and J by 2 bases, and 15 bases separated the two germline ends. Per the germline V gene, CDR1 is DFQATT and CDR2 is SNEGSKA (reference sequence). The DNA of the CDR3 is TGCAGTGCCAGGCAGTTGCAAACCACAGATACGCAGTATTTT. It specifies CSARQLQTTDTQYF.

The sample holds many counts of this clonotype. The V and J genes are TRBV5-1 and TRBJ1-1; D uncertain. The CDR3 covers 14 residues. Germline V gene data show CDR1 as SGHRS and CDR2 as YFSETQ. The ends were cut back, 0 bases at V and 1 base at J, with 7 bases in the middle. CDR3 sequence reads: CASSLEGPNTEAFF. CDR3 in DNA: TGCGCCAGCAGCTTGGAGGGTCCGAACACTGAAGCTTTCTTT.

There are many counts of this clonotype. V gene TRBV29-1 combines with J gene TRBJ1-5, with 7 bases lining up with TRBD1. CDR3 length: 13 amino acids. Germline trimming cut 1 base from V and 7 bases from J; bases unmatched to any gene: 4. Germline loops: CDR1 SQVTM, CDR2 ANQGSEA. CDR3 amino acids: CSVEANRGQPQHF. DNA for the CDR3: TGCAGCGTTGAAGCTAACAGGGGACAGCCCCAGCATTTT.

This clonotype was seen at least ten times. The V and J genes are TRBV27 and TRBJ2-3, with D unresolved. The CDR3 has 15 amino acids. V was trimmed by 4 bases and J by 5 bases, leaving 16 bases between them. CDR1 and CDR2 (germline): MNHEY, SMNVEV (reference sequence). The CDR3, as DNA: TGTGCCAGCAGTTCCGGCCCGCGCTCCGGAGATACGCAGTATTTT. Protein: CASSSGPRSGDTQYF.

At least ten counts were recorded for this clonotype. This sequence joins TRBV7-2 and TRBJ2-3, with 15 bases matching TRBD2. Trimming removed 5 bases from V and 5 bases from J; junction bases left unmatched: 5. There are 16 residues in the CDR3. Germline V gene data show CDR1 as SGHTA and CDR2 as FQGNSA. The CDR3 DNA reads as TGTGCCAGCAGCCTGGGACTAGCGGGAGGCGAAGATACGCAGTATTTT. Amino acid sequence: CASSLGLAGGEDTQYF.

This clonotype was detected ten times or more. This chain joins TRBV3-1 and TRBJ1-1; D ambiguous. This CDR3 is built from 12 residues. Deletions cut 3 bases from V and 11 bases from J, with 13 bases between. Germline V gives CDR1 LGHDT, CDR2 YNNKEL (reference sequence). The CDR3 is CASSQGSLGAFF. CDR3 sequence (DNA): TGTGCCAGCAGCCAGGGGTCGTTGGGGGCTTTCTTT.